What follows are 5 T cell receptor beta chains derived from one specimen sequenced in a study of cytomegalovirus exposure and HLA in healthy donors. Produced via immunoSEQ multiplex PCR; TCRdb's table is partial and in-frame only. The sample lists fewer than 200,000 clones, roughly nine tenths occurring once. The sample taken for sequencing was PBMCs. The receptors were sampled from a woman in her late teens or twenties in good health and CMV-seropositive.

This clone was detected a few times. The chain combines TRBV19 with TRBJ1-5; D gene uncertain. CDR1 and CDR2 (germline): LNHDA, SQIVND (reference sequence). The V gene lost 3 bases and the J gene lost 1 base, with 7 bases spanning the gap. This CDR3 is built from 14 residues. CDR3 nucleotides: TGTGCCAGTAGTATCGGCGGGAGCAATCAGCCCCAGCATTTT. Amino acid sequence: CASSIGGSNQPQHF.

This clone was observed once. The genes are TRBV18 and TRBJ1-1, with 8 bases that match TRBD1. Per the germline V gene, CDR1 is KGHSH and CDR2 is LQKENI. The CDR3 is made up of 17 amino acids. With 3 bases clipped from V and 4 bases from J, the junction kept 13 bases outside the gene matches. Here the CDR3 DNA reads TGTGCCAGCTCACCGTCGAGGACAGGGCGCGTGGGCACTGAAGCTTTCTTT. It is translated as CASSPSRTGRVGTEAFF.

The chain has TRBV7-6 and TRBJ2-7; 10 nucleotides line up with TRBD1. CDR1 is SGHVS and CDR2 is FNYEAQ in the germline V gene. With V trimmed by 1 base and J by 7 bases, 4 bases remained unmatched. The CDR3 is 14 amino acids. In DNA form, the CDR3 reads TGTGCCAGCAGCTTAGGACAGGGGGCGGGAGAGCAGTACTTC. It specifies CASSLGQGAGEQYF.

The rearrangement links TRBV15 to TRBJ2-7; TRBD2 is a possible D gene (5 bases). Trimming took off 0 bases at V and 5 bases at J, with 5 bases between the two ends. Germline V gives CDR1 LNHNV, CDR2 YYDKDF (reference sequence). CDR3 length: 12 amino acids. The CDR3 DNA is TGTGCCACCAGCAGAGAGGAGGACGAGCAGTACTTC. Encoded protein: CATSREEDEQYF. Full variable domain (rest looked up from reference TRBV15 and TRBJ2-7): DAMVIQNPRYQVTQFGKPVTLSCSQTLNHNVMYWYQQKSSQAPKLLFHYYDKDFNNEADTPDNFQSRRPNTSFCFLDIRSPGLGDTAMYLCATSREEDEQYFGPGTRLTVT.

The rearrangement joins TRBV7-8 to TRBJ2-5; 11 bases align to TRBD2. This CDR3 has 16 amino acids. The germline V gene encodes CDR1 SGHVS and CDR2 FQNEAQ. The V gene end was trimmed by 5 bases and the J gene end by 2 bases; junction bases not matched to a gene: 7. CDR3 nucleotide sequence: TGTGCCAGCAGCCCGCTATCTAGCGGGGGGCAAGAGACCCAGTACTTC. Translated, it gives CASSPLSSGGQETQYF.